A single sample is the source of the 32 T cell receptor beta chains below, sequenced in a study of cytomegalovirus exposure and HLA in healthy donors. PCR was performed using 60 Vbeta and 13 Jbeta primers. The assay was immunoSEQ multiplex PCR, and TCRdb's table has in-frame clones only and misses some. The sample lists around 35,000 clones, roughly 79% occurring once. The sample comprised PBMCs. Receptor source: a middle-aged woman in good health and CMV-seronegative.

The chain combines TRBV7-2 with TRBJ1-1; D call uncertain. Per the germline V gene, CDR1 is SGHTA and CDR2 is FQGNSA. The CDR3 runs to 14 residues. V lost 5 bases and J lost 0, with 10 bases in between. CDR3 DNA: TGTGCCAGCAGCCCACAGATCGTGAACACTGAAGCTTTCTTT. Encoded protein: CASSPQIVNTEAFF.

The chain links TRBV28 to TRBJ1-1; TRBD1 agrees at 7 bases. The CDR3 consists of 17 residues. Germline CDR1 MDHEN, CDR2 SYDVKM. V gave up 5 bases and J gave up 0 bases; unmatched junction bases: 12. The CDR3 DNA sequence: TGTGCCAGCAGTCTTAATCGATGGACAGGTTTGAACACTGAAGCTTTCTTT. It translates to CASSLNRWTGLNTEAFF.

This chain connects TRBV15 to TRBJ1-5; 9 bases fit TRBD1. The CDR3 covers 14 residues. Germline values: CDR1 LNHNV, CDR2 YYDKDF (reference sequence). V trimming: 8 bases; J trimming: 6 bases; junction bases outside the gene matches: 8. CDR3 amino acids: CATGKQGAIQPQHF. The CDR3 nucleotides read TGTGCCACCGGAAAACAGGGGGCGATTCAGCCCCAGCATTTT.

This rearrangement joins TRBV19 to TRBJ1-5; 7 bases line up with TRBD1. Trimming at V came to 7 bases and at J to 3 bases, leaving 12 bases not matched to a gene. CDR3 size: 16 residues. Per germline, CDR1 LNHDA and CDR2 SQIVND (reference sequence). CDR3 sequence (DNA): TGTGCCAGTACGGGACAGACGATTACATACAATCAGCCCCAGCATTTT. Translating it yields CASTGQTITYNQPQHF. Full variable domain (remainder filled in from reference TRBV19 and TRBJ1-5): DGGITQSPKYLFRKEGQNVTLSCEQNLNHDAMYWYRQDPGQGLRLIYYSQIVNDFQKGDIAEGYSVSREKKESFPLTVTSAQKNPTAFYLCASTGQTITYNQPQHFGDGTRLSIL.

V and J are TRBV4-3 and TRBJ1-3; D may be TRBD1 (6 bases). Trimming shortened V by 0 bases and J by 2 bases, and 8 bases separated the two germline ends. This CDR3 has 15 amino acids. Germline V gene data show CDR1 as LGHNA and CDR2 as YSLEER. The CDR3 protein is CASSQDRGTGNTIYF. CDR3 in DNA: TGCGCCAGCAGCCAAGACAGGGGCACTGGAAACACCATATATTTT.

The V and J genes are TRBV5-1 and TRBJ2-5; 11 bases are a match to TRBD2. V was clipped by 4 bases and J by 0 bases; unmatched bases: 5. The CDR3 consists of 16 residues. The germline V gene has CDR1 SGHRS and CDR2 YFSETQ. CDR3 in amino acids: CASSNLAGGHQETQYF. CDR3 DNA: TGCGCCAGCAGCAACCTAGCGGGGGGACACCAAGAGACCCAGTACTTC.

The chain links TRBV4-3 to TRBJ1-2; D might be TRBD1 (5 bases). Germline V CDR1 and CDR2: LGHNA, YSLEER. This CDR3 is built from 14 residues. The V end lost 4 bases, the J end lost 4 bases, and 13 bases lay between the germline ends. The CDR3 loop reads CASSLQTESYGYTF. The DNA of the CDR3 is TGCGCCAGCAGCCTCCAGACAGAAAGCTATGGCTACACCTTC.

This clone was found a few times. The rearrangement joins TRBV25-1 to TRBJ1-4, with 8 bases identical to TRBD1. From germline, CDR1 is MGHDK and CDR2 SYGVNS. The CDR3 contains 14 residues. The V segment lost 2 bases and the J segment 8 bases; nucleotides outside the gene matches: 4. CDR3 loop: CASSEQGQVEKLFF. The CDR3 DNA reads as TGTGCCAGCAGTGAACAGGGACAGGTAGAAAAACTGTTTTTT.

The V and J genes are TRBV19 and TRBJ2-5; 9 bases match TRBD2. This CDR3 is 16 amino acids long. CDR1 and CDR2 (germline): LNHDA, SQIVND (reference sequence). J gave up 2 bases and V 0 bases, and 4 bases lay outside the gene matches. CDR3 region: CASSIDGAGGQETQYF. DNA for the CDR3: TGTGCCAGTAGTATAGATGGAGCGGGGGGACAAGAGACCCAGTACTTC.

This clone was observed a handful of times. V is TRBV27 and J is TRBJ2-2, with D hard to call. The CDR3 consists of 12 residues. Germline V gene data show CDR1 as MNHEY and CDR2 as SMNVEV (reference sequence). V gave up 2 bases and J gave up 8 bases, with 6 bases separating them. CDR3 amino acids: CASSLLEGELFF. CDR3 nucleotides: TGTGCCAGCAGTTTACTCGAGGGGGAGCTGTTTTTT.

As DNA, the CDR3 is TGTGCCAGCAGCTCTGGAGGTTCGGATACGCAGTATTTT. Translation: CASSSGGSDTQYF. The V and J genes are TRBV7-9 and TRBJ2-3; possible D gene TRBD2, 5 bases. From germline, CDR1 is SEHNR and CDR2 FQNEAQ (reference sequence). The CDR3 loop spans 13 amino acids. V lost 4 bases and J 6 bases, leaving 11 bases between the germline ends.

V and J are TRBV28 and TRBJ2-3; TRBD2 matches at 10 bases. CDR1 MDHEN and CDR2 SYDVKM come from the germline V gene. The ends lost 2 bases at V and 5 bases at J; junction bases unmatched: 7. The CDR3 spans 16 residues. The CDR3 DNA is TGTGCCAGCAGTTTAAGGCCTAGCGGGGGTGAAGATACGCAGTATTTT. Protein product: CASSLRPSGGEDTQYF. The variable domain in full, completed from reference TRBV28 and TRBJ2-3, reads DVKVTQSSRYLVKRTGEKVFLECVQDMDHENMFWYRQDPGLGLRLIYFSYDVKMKEKGDIPEGYSVSREKKERFSLILESASTNQTSMYLCASSLRPSGGEDTQYFGPGTRLTVL.

J is TRBJ2-1 and V is TRBV4-3; D is undetermined. The CDR3 has 14 amino acids. V was cut by 0 bases and J by 5 bases, with 8 bases left in between. Per germline, CDR1 LGHNA and CDR2 YSLEER. The CDR3 DNA reads as TGCGCCAGCAGCCAAGAGCGGTCGAACAATGAGCAGTTCTTC. Translated: CASSQERSNNEQFF.

The rearrangement uses TRBV7-3 and TRBJ1-1; 8 bases map to TRBD1. The CDR3 has 14 amino acids. Germline-derived CDR1 and CDR2 are SGHTA and FQGTGA. V lost 3 bases to trimming and J lost 2 bases; unmatched junction nucleotides: 2. CDR3 DNA: TGTGCCAGCAGCTTTGGACAGGGTAACACTGAAGCTTTCTTT. It encodes CASSFGQGNTEAFF. The full variable domain, in which reference TRBV7-3 and TRBJ1-1 provide the parts outside the CDR3, is GAGVSQTPSNKVTEKGKYVELRCDPISGHTALYWYRQSLGQGPEFLIYFQGTGAADDSGLPNDRFFAVRPEGSVSTLKIQRTERGDSAVYLCASSFGQGNTEAFFGQGTRLTVV.

The V and J genes are TRBV5-1 and TRBJ2-1; a weak D match, TRBD1 (6 bases). The CDR3 loop spans 14 amino acids. Germline values: CDR1 SGHRS, CDR2 YFSETQ. Trimming took 0 bases from V and 7 from J, leaving 11 bases between them. The CDR3 sequence: CASSLGGPLNEQFF. In DNA form, the CDR3 reads TGCGCCAGCAGCTTGGGGGGGCCGTTGAATGAGCAGTTCTTC.

V is TRBV5-4 and J is TRBJ1-1; D may be TRBD1 (5 bases). This CDR3 contains 13 residues. Germline V gene data show CDR1 as SGHNT and CDR2 as YYREEE (reference sequence). Trimming stripped 2 bases from V and 4 bases from J, with 9 bases between. CDR3 sequence: CASSFTGSTEAFF. The CDR3 nucleotides are TGTGCCAGCAGCTTTACAGGATCCACTGAAGCTTTCTTT.

In the case of this clone: Germline is not matched at one junction end, which may reflect a read error. The rearrangement joins TRBV29-1 to TRBJ2-5; possible D gene TRBD1, 6 bases. The CDR3 totals 12 residues. Germline lookup yields CDR1 SQVTM and CDR2 ANQGSEA. The CDR3 nucleotides read TGCAGCGTCCTGACAGGAGAAGAGAGCCAGTACTTC. Encoded protein: CSVLTGEESQYF.

The V call is TRBV15, the J call TRBJ2-5, with TRBD2 as a possible D gene (5 bases). The V end lost 0 bases, the J end lost 5 bases, and 13 bases lay between the germline ends. Germline V CDR1 and CDR2: LNHNV, YYDKDF (reference sequence). The CDR3 runs to 15 residues. The CDR3 DNA reads as TGTGCCACCAGCAGAGATCGTCTAGCCGCCGAGACCCAGTACTTC. Residues: CATSRDRLAAETQYF.

The V call is TRBV19, the J call TRBJ1-2; tentative D call: TRBD1 (6 bases). Trimming removed 6 bases at V and 7 bases at J, with 9 bases between. The length of the CDR3 is 11 residues. CDR1 is LNHDA, CDR2 SQIVND, per germline (reference sequence). Written as DNA, the CDR3 is TGTGCCAGTAGGGGGGCTGGTGGCTACACCTTC. As protein: CASRGAGGYTF.

The sample holds one count of this clone. The rearrangement links TRBV5-1 to TRBJ1-4, with 9 nucleotides matching TRBD1. The CDR3 is 15 residues long. Germline V CDR1 and CDR2: SGHRS, YFSETQ. After removal of 4 bases from V and 5 bases from J, the junction contained 6 bases not matched to a gene. CDR3 DNA sequence: TGCGCCAGCAGCGCCACCGGGACAGGGAATGAAAAACTGTTTTTT. Its protein is CASSATGTGNEKLFF.

The rearrangement links TRBV7-9 to TRBJ2-5; 12 bases match TRBD1. The CDR3 runs to 15 residues. Unmatched junction bases numbered 3, after V lost 4 bases and J lost 3 bases. In germline, CDR1 is SEHNR, CDR2 FQNEAQ (reference sequence). The CDR3 DNA is TGTGCCAGCAGCTCCGGGACAGGGGGCGAAGAGACCCAGTACTTC. It is translated as CASSSGTGGEETQYF.

The V gene is TRBV6-5, the J gene TRBJ2-7; D is perhaps TRBD2 (5 bases). Trimming stripped 0 bases from V and 0 bases from J, with 9 bases between. The CDR3 length is 15 residues. Germline V lookup: CDR1 MNHEY, CDR2 SVGAGI. For the CDR3, the DNA is TGTGCCAGCAGTTACTCCTTTGGACTCTCCTACGAGCAGTACTTC. Its translation: CASSYSFGLSYEQYF.

This clone was seen once. V and J are TRBV5-4 and TRBJ2-7; 8 positions agree with TRBD1. The CDR3 runs 13 residues. Trimming took 4 bases from V and 2 from J; bases not matched to a gene: 2. Germline-derived CDR1 and CDR2 are SGHNT and YYREEE (reference sequence). The CDR3 here is CASSRDRPYEQYF. In nucleotides, the CDR3 is TGTGCCAGCAGCCGGGACAGGCCCTACGAGCAGTACTTC.

V usage is TRBV7-9 and J usage is TRBJ1-1; TRBD1 might be the D (5 bases). The ends were cut back, 3 bases at V and 5 bases at J, with 7 bases in the middle. This CDR3 has 12 amino acids. Per germline, CDR1 SEHNR and CDR2 FQNEAQ (reference sequence). CDR3 residues: CASSFQGTEAFF. In nucleotides, the CDR3 is TGTGCCAGCAGCTTTCAGGGAACTGAAGCTTTCTTT. Based on the CDR3 plus reference TRBV7-9 and TRBJ1-1, the full variable domain is DTGVSQNPRHKITKRGQNVTFRCDPISEHNRLYWYRQTLGQGPEFLTYFQNEAQLEKSRLLSDRFSAERPKGSFSTLEIQRTEQGDSAMYLCASSFQGTEAFFGQGTRLTVV.

The V gene is TRBV15, the J gene TRBJ1-4, with D unresolved. Germline V gene data show CDR1 as LNHNV and CDR2 as YYDKDF (reference sequence). V was cut by 1 base and J by 11 bases, with 11 bases left in between. The CDR3 sequence is 13 residues long. In nucleotides, the CDR3 is TGTGCCACCAGCAGAGTACCCTCAGTGAAACTGTTTTTT. Its protein product is CATSRVPSVKLFF.

In its sample, this clone was seen once. The J gene is TRBJ1-2, the V gene TRBV21-1. TRBV21-1 is deemed a pseudogene. CDR3 size: 15 residues. CDR3 DNA: TGTGCCAGCAGCAGGGGGGACTCCGCTGACTATGGCTACACCTTC. It specifies CASSRGDSADYGYTF.

The V call is TRBV19, the J call TRBJ1-1, with 7 bases lining up with TRBD1. Germline V lookup: CDR1 LNHDA, CDR2 SQIVND (reference sequence). The CDR3 has 14 amino acids. Losses at the gene ends were 8 bases for V and 4 bases for J; bases not matched to a gene: 10. For the CDR3, the DNA is TGTGCCAGTGGGTTGACAGGGTTTGGCACTGAAGCTTTCTTT. Translating it yields CASGLTGFGTEAFF.

The chain links TRBV5-1 to TRBJ2-1, with unresolved D. V was shortened by 0 bases and J by 0 bases, with 7 bases between the two germline ends. CDR1 is SGHRS and CDR2 is YFSETQ in the germline V gene. This CDR3 spans 15 amino acids. The CDR3 is CASSLGASSYNEQFF. The DNA for the CDR3 is TGCGCCAGCAGCTTGGGGGCAAGCTCCTACAATGAGCAGTTCTTC.

The chain has TRBV7-2 and TRBJ1-2; D call uncertain. The CDR3 spans 12 residues. CDR1 is SGHTA and CDR2 is FQGNSA in the germline V gene. The V end lost 0 bases, the J end lost 8 bases, and 7 bases lay between the germline ends. CDR3 DNA sequence: TGTGCCAGCAGCTTAGCCTCGGGGGGCTACACCTTC. This encodes CASSLASGGYTF.

This clone has just a few counts. The rearrangement links TRBV5-6 to TRBJ2-5; 14 bases are shared with TRBD2. V shed 0 bases, J shed 2 bases, and the junction held 6 bases outside the gene matches. The germline V gene has CDR1 SGHDT and CDR2 YYEEEE. This CDR3 has 18 residues. CDR3 protein: CASSLAGTSGGPQETQYF. The CDR3 DNA follows: TGTGCCAGCAGCTTGGCCGGGACTAGCGGGGGCCCGCAAGAGACCCAGTACTTC.

The chain is built from TRBV19 and TRBJ2-3, with TRBD2 identical over 10 bases. CDR3 length equals 16 residues. The J segment lost 2 bases and the V segment lost 5 bases, leaving 7 bases of the junction unmatched. Germline V gene sequence: CDR1 LNHDA, CDR2 SQIVND (reference sequence). CDR3 loop: CASSLGLAGVTDTQYF. The CDR3 region has the DNA TGTGCCAGTAGTCTCGGTCTAGCGGGGGTCACAGATACGCAGTATTTT.

In its sample, this clone was seen a few times. The V and J genes are TRBV9 and TRBJ2-3; no reliable D call. In germline, CDR1 is SGDLS, CDR2 YYNGEE. The CDR3 totals 11 residues. V lost 3 bases to trimming and J lost 6 bases, with 5 bases between them. The CDR3 is CASSATDTQYF. For the CDR3, the DNA is TGTGCCAGCAGCGCGACTGATACGCAGTATTTT.